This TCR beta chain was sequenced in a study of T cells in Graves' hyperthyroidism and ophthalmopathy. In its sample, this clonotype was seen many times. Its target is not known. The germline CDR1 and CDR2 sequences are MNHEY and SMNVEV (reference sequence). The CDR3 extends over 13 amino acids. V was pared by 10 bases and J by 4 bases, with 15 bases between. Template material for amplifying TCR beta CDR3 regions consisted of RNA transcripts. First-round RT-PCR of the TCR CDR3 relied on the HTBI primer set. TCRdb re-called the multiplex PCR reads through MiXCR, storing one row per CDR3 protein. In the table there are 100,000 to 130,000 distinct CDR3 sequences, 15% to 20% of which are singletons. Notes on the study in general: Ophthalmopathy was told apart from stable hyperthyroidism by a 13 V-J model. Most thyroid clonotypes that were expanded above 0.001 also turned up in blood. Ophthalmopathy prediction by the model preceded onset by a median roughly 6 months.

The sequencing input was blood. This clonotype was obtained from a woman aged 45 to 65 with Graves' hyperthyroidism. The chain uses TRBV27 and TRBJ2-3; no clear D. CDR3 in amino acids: CATLLKGSDTQYF. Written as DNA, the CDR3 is TGTGCCACCCTACTGAAGGGTTCAGATACGCAGTATTTT.